One and the same sample provided the 30 T cell receptor beta chains below, sequenced in a study of spatial heterogeneity in lung cancer. Study results and limitations: Counts of expanded alpha and beta TCRs within tumors tracked the tumor nonsynonymous mutation count.

No antigen has been assigned to these receptors. Time point given: sample taken at primary tumor resection. TCRdb fed the 5' RACE reads into MiXCR, producing one record per CDR3 protein. The data hold around 7,400 distinct CDR3 sequences, with approximately 7% observed a single time. This specimen consisted of lung tumor tissue, obtained at surgery. The receptors derive from a male donor with early-stage non-small cell lung cancer.

This clonotype was observed at least ten times. The chain recombines TRBV29-1 with TRBJ2-1; weak D call: TRBD1 (6 bases). This CDR3 is 14 amino acids long. Trimming took 3 bases from V and 4 from J, leaving 13 bases between them. Germline V CDR1 and CDR2: SQVTM, ANQGSEA. CDR3 loop: CSVDLDSEYNEQFF. CDR3 DNA: TGCAGCGTTGACTTGGACAGTGAGTACAATGAGCAGTTCTTC.

This clonotype was seen ten or more times. This chain connects TRBV11-2 to TRBJ2-1, with a possible D match to TRBD2 (5 bases). The CDR3 is 17 residues long. Germline CDR1 is SGHAT and CDR2 is FQNNGV. The germline V and J ends were trimmed by 5 bases and 2 bases, with 19 bases remaining between them. The CDR3 DNA reads as TGTGCCAGCAGCCCGCAGAGAGGGTGGTTGGCCTACAATGAGCAGTTCTTC. This translates into CASSPQRGWLAYNEQFF.

This clonotype qualifies as medium-sized. V usage is TRBV27 and J usage is TRBJ2-2; no firm D call. CDR3 size: 14 residues. V was shortened by 3 bases and J by 4 bases, with 9 bases between the two germline ends. Looked up from germline, CDR1 is MNHEY and CDR2 is SMNVEV (reference sequence). The CDR3 DNA follows: TGTGCCAGCAGTTTGGGTAGGGCCACCGGGGAGCTGTTTTTT. This gives the protein CASSLGRATGELFF.

This clonotype ranks as medium-sized (0.01 to 0.1%). At one of its ends the junction is not consistent with the germline gene, which may arise from a read error. This chain uses TRBV5-4 with TRBJ2-1, with 7 positions matching TRBD2. This CDR3 spans 13 amino acids. Germline V gene sequence: CDR1 SGHNT, CDR2 YYREEE (reference sequence). CDR3 sequence reads: CASSSRDYLNVVF. Here the CDR3 DNA reads TGTGCCAGCAGCAGCCGGGACTACCTAAATGTCGTCTTC.

By frequency in the sample, this clonotype is medium-sized (0.01 to 0.1%). The rearrangement joins TRBV5-4 to TRBJ1-2; D not resolved. Germline CDR1 reads SGHNT; CDR2 reads YYREEE (reference sequence). Between the trimmed V and J ends, which lost 2 bases and 6 bases, there was a span of 11 bases. The CDR3 sequence is 13 residues long. The CDR3 reads CASSFENGDGYTF. DNA of the CDR3: TGTGCCAGCAGCTTTGAGAACGGGGATGGCTACACCTTC.

This clonotype was counted ten times or more. V and J are TRBV2 and TRBJ1-6; 7 bases agree with TRBD1. Germline assignment: CDR1 SNHLY and CDR2 FYNNEI. Trimming at V came to 6 bases and at J to 15 bases, leaving 14 bases not matched to a gene. This CDR3 is built from 14 residues. This chain's CDR3 is CASSSRTGSVRLHF. DNA for the CDR3: TGTGCCAGCAGCTCCAGGACAGGTTCAGTTCGCCTCCACTTT.

This clonotype was seen ten or more times. The chain couples TRBV30 to TRBJ2-3; 9 bases agree with TRBD2. The CDR3 consists of 16 residues. The V gene's germline CDR1 is GTSNPN and CDR2 SVGIG (reference sequence). V lost 0 bases and J lost 6; bases outside the gene matches: 10. For the CDR3, the DNA is TGTGCCTGGAGTGTACCTGGCGGGAGGGCCGGGGATACGCAGTATTTT. Translation gives CAWSVPGGRAGDTQYF.

This chain connects TRBV11-2 to TRBJ2-7; tentatively, D is TRBD2 (5 bases). Germline V gene lookup returns CDR1 SGHAT and CDR2 FQNNGV. Trimming left V 4 bases short and J 5 bases short, with 18 bases between. CDR3 length equals 15 residues. The CDR3 spells CASSYGLRSIDEQYF. The CDR3 coding sequence is TGTGCCAGCAGCTACGGACTTCGTTCGATCGACGAGCAGTACTTC.

This clonotype was counted at least ten times. The chain has TRBV6-1 and TRBJ1-2; D remains ambiguous. Germline assignment: CDR1 MNHNS and CDR2 SASEGT. The V and J ends lost 3 bases and 1 base respectively, with 9 bases between them. The CDR3 sequence is 14 residues long. CDR3 in DNA: TGTGCCAGCAGTGACATTGCGGATAACTATGGCTACACCTTC. The encoded protein is CASSDIADNYGYTF.

By share, this clonotype ranks as medium-sized. The chain has TRBV14 and TRBJ2-7, with a tentative D call TRBD1 (6 bases). Germline V lookup: CDR1 SGHDN, CDR2 FVKESK. This CDR3 spans 11 amino acids. V lost 1 base to trimming and J lost 10 bases, with 8 bases between them. CDR3 protein: CASSQGQVQYF. The CDR3, as DNA: TGTGCCAGCAGCCAAGGACAGGTTCAGTACTTC. Drawing the rest from reference TRBV14 and TRBJ2-7, the complete variable domain is EAGVTQFPSHSVIEKGQTVTLRCDPISGHDNLYWYRRVMGKEIKFLLHFVKESKQDESGMPNNRFLAERTGGTYSTLKVQPAELEDSGVYFCASSQGQVQYFGPGTRLTVT.

This clonotype was found many times. V usage is TRBV7-9 and J usage is TRBJ1-4; D ambiguous. The germline V and J ends were trimmed by 2 bases and 0 bases, with 10 bases remaining between them. The CDR3 length is 16 residues. The germline CDR1 and CDR2 sequences are SEHNR and FQNEAQ (reference sequence). DNA of the CDR3: TGTGCCAGCAGCTTACGGGAAGGTGCAACTAATGAAAAACTGTTTTTT. This codes for CASSLREGATNEKLFF. The whole variable domain, filled in from reference TRBV7-9 and TRBJ1-4, reads DTGVSQNPRHKITKRGQNVTFRCDPISEHNRLYWYRQTLGQGPEFLTYFQNEAQLEKSRLLSDRFSAERPKGSFSTLEIQRTEQGDSAMYLCASSLREGATNEKLFFGSGTQLSVL.

This clonotype was seen repeatedly, ten times or more. The chain carries TRBV6-5 and TRBJ1-2, with TRBD1 matching over 10 bases. CDR3 length: 14 amino acids. Germline V gene lookup returns CDR1 MNHEY and CDR2 SVGAGI. V lost 6 bases, J lost 6 bases, and 7 bases stayed unmatched. The CDR3, as DNA: TGTGCCAGCAGCCCGGGACAGGGGACCGATGGCTACACCTTC. Its protein is CASSPGQGTDGYTF.

This clonotype was picked up many times. J is TRBJ1-5 and V is TRBV18, with D unresolved. The CDR3 contains 13 residues. Germline V CDR1 and CDR2: KGHSH, LQKENI. The V end lost 2 bases, the J end lost 5 bases, and 7 bases lay between the germline ends. The CDR3 nucleotides read TGTGCCAGCTCACCAAACCGGGATCAGCCCCAGCATTTT. This translates into CASSPNRDQPQHF.

The genes are TRBV7-9 and TRBJ2-2; D might be TRBD2 (7 bases). Per germline, CDR1 SEHNR and CDR2 FQNEAQ (reference sequence). V lost 4 bases to trimming and J lost 3 bases, with 15 bases between them. This CDR3 contains 16 residues. Written as DNA, the CDR3 is TGTGCCAGCAGCTACCGGGGGGCTCGGTACACCGGGGAGCTGTTTTTT. Protein sequence: CASSYRGARYTGELFF.

Ten or more counts support this clonotype. The V gene is TRBV11-2, the J gene TRBJ2-7, with D possibly being TRBD1 (5 bases). V lost 5 bases, J lost 5 bases, and 10 bases lay in between. CDR3 length: 12 amino acids. CDR1 and CDR2 from the germline V gene are SGHAT and FQNNGV. The CDR3 loop reads CASSPNRNEQYF. In DNA, the CDR3 is TGTGCCAGCAGCCCCAACAGGAACGAGCAGTACTTC.

This clonotype is termed medium-sized. The chain employs TRBV6-1 and TRBJ2-3, with 8 bases that match TRBD1. The CDR3 runs to 13 residues. Germline-derived CDR1 and CDR2 are MNHNS and SASEGT. V lost 7 bases, J lost 6 bases, and 6 bases stayed unmatched. Written as DNA, the CDR3 is TGTGCCAGCACCAACAGGGGGATGGATACGCAGTATTTT. This codes for CASTNRGMDTQYF.

This clonotype was seen ten or more times. The rearrangement uses TRBV6-2 or TRBV6-3 and TRBJ2-5, with D unclear. This CDR3 has 10 amino acids. Per the germline V gene, CDR1 is MNHEY and CDR2 is SVGEGT. CDR3 bases: TGTGCAACCGGCCCGGAGACCCAGTACTTC. This sequence encodes CATGPETQYF.

By sample fraction, this clonotype is medium-sized. This rearrangement joins TRBV5-4 to TRBJ2-7; a possible D gene is TRBD1 (7 bases). Trimming removed 4 bases from V and 4 bases from J, with 18 bases in between. Germline CDR1 is SGHNT and CDR2 is YYREEE (reference sequence). The CDR3 runs 15 residues. The CDR3 loop reads CASSPTGGGKYEQYF. CDR3 coding DNA: TGTGCCAGCAGCCCCACAGGAGGGGGCAAGTACGAGCAGTACTTC.

Many counts were recorded for this clonotype. The rearrangement links TRBV27 to TRBJ2-6, with 11 nucleotides matching TRBD1. Germline loops: CDR1 MNHEY, CDR2 SMNVEV (reference sequence). CDR3 length: 17 residues. Unmatched junction bases numbered 2, after V lost 2 bases and J lost 2 bases. The CDR3 nucleotides are TGTGCCAGCAGTTTAGGACAGGGGGCGGCTGGGGCCAACGTCCTGACTTTC. The encoded protein is CASSLGQGAAGANVLTF.

This clonotype was seen more than once but under ten times. The chain has TRBV6-2 or TRBV6-3 and TRBJ2-1; 7 nucleotides line up with TRBD2. Germline lookup yields CDR1 MNHEY and CDR2 SVGEGT. V shed 7 bases, J shed 4 bases, and the junction held 4 bases outside the gene matches. The CDR3 totals 13 residues. The CDR3 DNA reads TGTGCCAGCACCAAGCGGGGTTACAATGAGCAGTTCTTC. This sequence encodes CASTKRGYNEQFF.

By sample share, this clonotype is medium-sized. The V gene is TRBV30, the J gene TRBJ2-4; no reliable D call. CDR3 length: 11 amino acids. Trimming took off 4 bases at V and 7 bases at J, with 8 bases between the two ends. CDR1 and CDR2 (germline): GTSNPN, SVGIG (reference sequence). The CDR3 nucleotides read TGTGCCTGGACGGTAGGGAACATTCAGTACTTC. Translation: CAWTVGNIQYF.

Many counts were recorded for this clonotype. The rearrangement links TRBV29-1 to TRBJ2-3, with TRBD1 as a possible D gene (5 bases). The germline V and J ends were trimmed by 7 bases and 2 bases, with 7 bases remaining between them. CDR1 is SQVTM and CDR2 is ANQGSEA in the germline V gene. The CDR3 is made up of 11 amino acids. CDR3: CSGQNTDTQYF. CDR3 coding DNA: TGCAGCGGACAGAACACAGATACGCAGTATTTT.

This clonotype showed up many times. The chain combines TRBV19 with TRBJ2-6; D is ambiguous. The CDR3 loop spans 12 amino acids. CDR1 and CDR2 from the germline V gene are LNHDA and SQIVND (reference sequence). V was cut by 9 bases and J by 4 bases, with 7 bases left in between. The chain's CDR3 is CASRPGANVLTF. In DNA, the CDR3 is TGTGCCAGCAGACCCGGGGCCAACGTCCTGACTTTC.

This clonotype was detected a few times. This sequence joins TRBV7-9 and TRBJ2-2; D remains ambiguous. The CDR3 has 14 residues. Germline CDR1 SEHNR, CDR2 FQNEAQ (reference sequence). Trimming shortened V by 3 bases and J by 2 bases, and 7 bases separated the two germline ends. CDR3 sequence: CASSLDGNTGELFF. CDR3 bases: TGTGCCAGCAGCTTGGATGGAAACACCGGGGAGCTGTTTTTT.

This clonotype has at least ten counts. The chain combines TRBV4-3 with TRBJ1-1; the D is unclear. Germline lookup yields CDR1 LGHNA and CDR2 YSLEER. The CDR3 has 15 residues. Trimming pared 0 bases from V and 1 base from J, leaving 9 bases between. CDR3 loop: CASSQDWQTNTEAFF. Here the CDR3 DNA reads TGCGCCAGCAGCCAAGATTGGCAGACGAACACTGAAGCTTTCTTT.

In this sample, this clonotype turned up many times. The V gene is TRBV7-9, the J gene TRBJ1-3; no reliable D call. Germline-derived CDR1 and CDR2 are SEHNR and FQNEAQ (reference sequence). The V end was cut by 5 bases, the J end by 0 bases, with 14 bases between. The CDR3 sequence is 16 residues long. CDR3 DNA sequence: TGTGCCAGCAGCGGATCCGACGGAAGCTCTGGAAACACCATATATTTT. Translated: CASSGSDGSSGNTIYF.

J is TRBJ2-3 and V is TRBV29-1; 7 bases are shared with TRBD1. Germline V gene data show CDR1 as SQVTM and CDR2 as ANQGSEA. The CDR3 is 16 residues long. With V trimmed by 1 base and J by 6 bases, 13 bases remained unmatched. CDR3 sequence reads: CSVEVHRGMGGDTQYF. The DNA of the CDR3 is TGCAGCGTTGAAGTCCACAGGGGTATGGGCGGGGATACGCAGTATTTT.

This clonotype has a handful of counts. The CDR3 sequence is CASSPDRSDETQYF. In DNA, the CDR3 is TGTGCCAGCAGCCCGGACAGGTCGGACGAGACCCAGTACTTC. The rearrangement uses TRBV7-9 and TRBJ2-5; 7 bases are a match to TRBD1. From germline, CDR1 is SEHNR and CDR2 FQNEAQ (reference sequence). V lost 5 bases, J lost 5 bases, and 8 bases stayed unmatched. The CDR3 totals 14 residues.

This clonotype was found many times. The rearrangement uses TRBV11-2 and TRBJ2-1; TRBD2 matches 8 bases. The germline V gene has CDR1 SGHAT and CDR2 FQNNGV. Trimming removed 6 bases from V and 9 bases from J; junction bases left unmatched: 19. This CDR3 has 17 amino acids. CDR3 bases: TGTGCCAGCAGTATGACGGGGGGGCCGCAGACTCTCGTTGAGCAGTTCTTC. It translates to CASSMTGGPQTLVEQFF.

This clonotype was picked up many times. CDR3 in amino acids: CSVDSGVDGYTF. CDR3 nucleotide sequence: TGCAGCGTTGATTCAGGGGTGGATGGCTACACCTTC. The V gene is TRBV29-1, the J gene TRBJ1-2, with a possible D match to TRBD1 (6 bases). In germline, CDR1 is SQVTM, CDR2 ANQGSEA. Trimming removed 3 bases at V and 6 bases at J, with 11 bases between. The CDR3 is made up of 12 amino acids.